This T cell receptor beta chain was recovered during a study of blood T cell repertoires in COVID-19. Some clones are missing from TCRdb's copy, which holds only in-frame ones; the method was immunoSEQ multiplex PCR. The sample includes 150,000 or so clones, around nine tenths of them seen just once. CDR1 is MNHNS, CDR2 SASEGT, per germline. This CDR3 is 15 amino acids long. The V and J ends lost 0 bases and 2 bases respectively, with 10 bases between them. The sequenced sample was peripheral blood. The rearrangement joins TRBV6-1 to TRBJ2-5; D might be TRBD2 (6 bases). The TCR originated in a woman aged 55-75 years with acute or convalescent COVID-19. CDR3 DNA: TGTGCCAGCAGTGAAGCGGTGGCGGGGCAAGAGACCCAGTACTTC. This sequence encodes CASSEAVAGQETQYF.